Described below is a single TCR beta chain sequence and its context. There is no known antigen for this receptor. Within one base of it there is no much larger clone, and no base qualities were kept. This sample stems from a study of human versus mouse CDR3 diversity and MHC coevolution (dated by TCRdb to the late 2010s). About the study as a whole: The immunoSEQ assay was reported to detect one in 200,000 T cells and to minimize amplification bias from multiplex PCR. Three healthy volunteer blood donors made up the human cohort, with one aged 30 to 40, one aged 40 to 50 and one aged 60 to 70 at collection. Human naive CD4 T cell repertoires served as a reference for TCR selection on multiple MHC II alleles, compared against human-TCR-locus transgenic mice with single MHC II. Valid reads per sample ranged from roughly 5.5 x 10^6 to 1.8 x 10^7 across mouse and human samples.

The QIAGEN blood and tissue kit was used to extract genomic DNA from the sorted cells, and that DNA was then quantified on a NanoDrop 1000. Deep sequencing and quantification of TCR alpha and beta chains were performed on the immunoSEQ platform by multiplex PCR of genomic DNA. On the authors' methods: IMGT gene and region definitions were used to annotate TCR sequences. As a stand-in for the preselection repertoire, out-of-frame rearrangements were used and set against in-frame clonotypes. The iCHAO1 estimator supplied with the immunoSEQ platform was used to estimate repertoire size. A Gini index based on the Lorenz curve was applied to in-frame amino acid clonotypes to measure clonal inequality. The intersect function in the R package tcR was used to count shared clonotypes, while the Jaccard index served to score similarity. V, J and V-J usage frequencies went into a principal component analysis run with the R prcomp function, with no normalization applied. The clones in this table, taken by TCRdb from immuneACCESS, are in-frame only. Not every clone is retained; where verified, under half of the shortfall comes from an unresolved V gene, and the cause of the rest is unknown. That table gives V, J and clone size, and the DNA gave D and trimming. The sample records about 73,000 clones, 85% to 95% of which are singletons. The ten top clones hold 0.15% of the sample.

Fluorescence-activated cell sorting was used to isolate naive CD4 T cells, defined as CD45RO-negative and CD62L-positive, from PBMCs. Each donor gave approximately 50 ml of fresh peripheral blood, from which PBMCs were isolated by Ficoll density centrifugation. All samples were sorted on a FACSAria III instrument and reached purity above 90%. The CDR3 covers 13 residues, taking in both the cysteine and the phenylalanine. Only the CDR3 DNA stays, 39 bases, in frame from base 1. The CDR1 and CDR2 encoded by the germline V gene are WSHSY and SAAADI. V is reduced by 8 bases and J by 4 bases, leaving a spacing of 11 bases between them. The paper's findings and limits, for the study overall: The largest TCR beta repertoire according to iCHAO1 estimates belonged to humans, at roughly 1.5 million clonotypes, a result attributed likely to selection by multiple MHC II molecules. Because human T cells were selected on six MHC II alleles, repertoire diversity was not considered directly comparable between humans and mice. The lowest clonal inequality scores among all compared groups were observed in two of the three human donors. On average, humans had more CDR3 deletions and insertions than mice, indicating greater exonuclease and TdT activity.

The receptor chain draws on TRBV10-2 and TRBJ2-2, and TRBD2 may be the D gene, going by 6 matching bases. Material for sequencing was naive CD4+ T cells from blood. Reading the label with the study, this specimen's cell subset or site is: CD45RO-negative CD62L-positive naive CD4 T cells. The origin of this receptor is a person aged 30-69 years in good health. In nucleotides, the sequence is TGCGCCAGCTTGTGGGGGGTCACCGGGGAGCTGTTTTTT. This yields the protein CASLWGVTGELFF.